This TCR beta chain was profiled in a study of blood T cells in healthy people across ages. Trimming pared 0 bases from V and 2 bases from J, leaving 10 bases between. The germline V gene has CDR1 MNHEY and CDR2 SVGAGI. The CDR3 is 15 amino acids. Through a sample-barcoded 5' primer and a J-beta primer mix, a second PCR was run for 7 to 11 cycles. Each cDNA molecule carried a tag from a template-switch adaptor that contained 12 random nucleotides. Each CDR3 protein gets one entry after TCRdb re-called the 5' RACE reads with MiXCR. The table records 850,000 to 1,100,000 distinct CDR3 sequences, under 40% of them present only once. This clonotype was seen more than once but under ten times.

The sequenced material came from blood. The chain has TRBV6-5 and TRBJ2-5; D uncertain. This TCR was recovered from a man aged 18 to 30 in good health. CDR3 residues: CASSYSRLRQETQYF. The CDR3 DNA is TGTGCCAGCAGTTACTCCAGGTTGAGGCAAGAGACCCAGTACTTC.